This TCR beta chain is drawn from a study of tumor T cells in aggressive B-cell lymphoma. Sequenced by immunoSEQ multiplex PCR; TCRdb stores in-frame clones only, minus some. The sample carries about 7,600 clones, approximately 78% recorded once. Source material: tumor tissue. This sequence originates from an adult with diffuse large B cell lymphoma.

DNA for the CDR3: TGTGCCAGCAGTGCGACAGGGTCGGGCCAAGAGACCCAGTACTTC. This sequence encodes CASSATGSGQETQYF. The V gene is TRBV27, the J gene TRBJ2-5, with TRBD1 matching 7 bases. The junction had 7 bases not matched to a gene; V was cut back by 5 bases and J by 1 base. Germline V gives CDR1 MNHEY, CDR2 SMNVEV (reference sequence). The CDR3 extends over 15 amino acids.